This TCR beta chain was documented in a study of CD8 T cells in Susac syndrome. With random hexamers, 0.5 to 1 ug RNA was reverse transcribed. An immunoSEQ multiplex PCR amplified TCR beta CDR3 over 54 Vbeta and 13 Jbeta. TCRdb processed the immunoSEQ multiplex PCR reads anew with MiXCR; each CDR3 protein has one entry. The sample has 150,000 or so distinct CDR3 sequences, approximately 93% seen once. The multiple sclerosis controls were treatment-naive patients, and their relapsing-remitting disease was stable or active. In contrast to the negatively isolated CD8+ and CD4+ T cells, TEMRA cells were FACS-enriched. Trimming stripped 7 bases from V and 4 bases from J, with 10 bases between. CDR1 is LNHDA, CDR2 SQIVND, per germline (reference sequence). The CDR3 has 12 amino acids. With regard to this clonotype: Its antigen is undetermined.

General study results and limits: The study conceded that relatively few individuals underwent its TCR sequencing and HLA analysis.

The receptor comes from a human donor with multiple sclerosis. The material sequenced was CD4+ T cells from PBMCs. This chain uses TRBV19 with TRBJ2-5; D is undetermined. The CDR3 loop is CASKSGAETQYF. CDR3 DNA: TGTGCCAGTAAGTCCGGAGCAGAGACCCAGTACTTC.